The 4 T cell receptor beta chains below all came from one sample that was sequenced in a study of identical twins. MiXCR was run by TCRdb on the 5' RACE reads, yielding one entry per CDR3 protein. The profile shows 650,000 to 800,000 distinct CDR3 sequences, about 9.4% of them singletons. The same sample was also used in a study of yellow fever vaccine responses in identical twins.

The source material was PBMCs. The receptor set was obtained from a young woman in good health.

In its sample, this clonotype was seen many times. The chain joins TRBV29-1 to TRBJ2-5; D not certain. From germline, CDR1 is SQVTM and CDR2 ANQGSEA. Deletions cut 7 bases from V and 5 bases from J, with 14 bases between. This CDR3 comprises 12 residues. The CDR3 sequence: CSAFRNSETQYF. CDR3 DNA: TGCAGCGCGTTTCGGAATTCGGAGACCCAGTACTTC.

Ten or more counts support this clonotype. The CDR3: CASSLDGTGVVAQYF. For the CDR3, the DNA is TGTGCCAGCAGCTTAGACGGGACTGGGGTCGTGGCGCAGTATTTT. The chain employs TRBV7-9 and TRBJ2-3, with a tentative D call TRBD2 (6 bases). CDR1 SEHNR and CDR2 FQNEAQ come from the germline V gene (reference sequence). The length of the CDR3 is 15 residues. V was pared by 1 base and J by 10 bases, with 18 bases between.

This clonotype appeared a few times. The chain carries TRBV9 and TRBJ1-2; D might be TRBD1 (5 bases). The CDR3 covers 13 residues. V was clipped by 6 bases and J by 4 bases, with 13 bases between them. The V gene's germline CDR1 is SGDLS and CDR2 YYNGEE. The CDR3 DNA sequence: TGTGCCAGCAACGGGGGGAGACTCTATGGCTACACCTTC. This encodes CASNGGRLYGYTF.

V gene TRBV9 combines with J gene TRBJ2-2; D is perhaps TRBD2 (6 bases). Trimming stripped 3 bases from V and 4 bases from J, with 16 bases between. The CDR3 contains 16 residues. From germline, CDR1 is SGDLS and CDR2 YYNGEE. The CDR3 region is CASSADRDSATGELFF. In DNA, the CDR3 is TGTGCCAGCAGCGCCGACCGGGACTCGGCCACCGGGGAGCTGTTTTTT.